The entry below describes one TCR beta chain. CDR3 size: 15 residues. The germline CDR1 and CDR2 sequences are SGHRS and YFSETQ. J lost 6 bases, V lost 3 bases, and 10 bases had no gene match. These data originate in a study of blood T cell repertoires in COVID-19. Background on the study: Specimens from acute and convalescent COVID-19 originated in the United States, Italy and Spain.

Sequencing used immunoSEQ multiplex PCR; TCRdb keeps in-frame clones, though not all of them. The sample includes a few hundred thousand clones, approximately 85% of them seen just once. This clonotype was sampled from a man aged 25-45 years who had recovered from COVID-19. Sequenced input: PBMCs or T cells enriched from blood (not recorded which). The chain carries TRBV5-1 and TRBJ1-1, with 8 bases identical to TRBD1. The CDR3 DNA reads TGCGCCAGCAGCTCAGAAAAGGACAGGGCGGCTGAAGCTTTCTTT. Translating gives CASSSEKDRAAEAFF. The full variable domain, rest sourced from reference TRBV5-1 and TRBJ1-1, is KAGVTQTPRYLIKTRGQQVTLSCSPISGHRSVSWYQQTPGQGLQFLFEYFSETQRNKGNFPGRFSGRQFSNSRSEMNVSTLELGDSALYLCASSSEKDRAAEAFFGQGTRLTVV.